A single sample gave rise to the 23 T cell receptor beta chains below, sequenced in a study of cytomegalovirus exposure and HLA in healthy donors. Vbeta (60) and Jbeta (13) primers were used in the PCR. The table came from immunoSEQ multiplex PCR; TCRdb's copy has only in-frame clones and leaves some out. The sample lists some 180,000 clones, approximately 80% seen once, with 1.4% in the top ten. What was sequenced was PBMCs. These receptors all come from a girl between 5 and 17 years old in good health and CMV-seropositive.

The V gene is TRBV19, the J gene TRBJ1-1; tentatively, D is TRBD1 (5 bases). Germline V gene sequence: CDR1 LNHDA, CDR2 SQIVND (reference sequence). V was clipped by 7 bases and J by 4 bases, with 16 bases between them. The CDR3 has 14 amino acids. The CDR3 region has the DNA TGTGCCAGTACTCCGGGGGGAAGGAGCACTGAAGCTTTCTTT. It yields the protein CASTPGGRSTEAFF. The full variable domain, in which reference TRBV19 and TRBJ1-1 provide the parts outside the CDR3, is DGGITQSPKYLFRKEGQNVTLSCEQNLNHDAMYWYRQDPGQGLRLIYYSQIVNDFQKGDIAEGYSVSREKKESFPLTVTSAQKNPTAFYLCASTPGGRSTEAFFGQGTRLTVV.

V gene TRBV19 combines with J gene TRBJ1-5; TRBD1 agrees at 7 bases. V trimming: 5 bases; J trimming: 6 bases; junction bases outside the gene matches: 10. This CDR3 has 15 amino acids. Germline V gives CDR1 LNHDA, CDR2 SQIVND (reference sequence). The CDR3 DNA reads TGTGCCAGTAGTTTGATTCGACAGGGAGGTCAGCCCCAGCATTTT. Its translation is CASSLIRQGGQPQHF.

In its sample, this clone was seen a few times. V is TRBV5-1 and J is TRBJ2-1; TRBD2 agrees at 15 bases. After removal of 3 bases from V and 9 bases from J, the junction contained 7 bases not matched to a gene. The CDR3 is 16 amino acids. Germline-derived CDR1 and CDR2 are SGHRS and YFSETQ. CDR3 in amino acids: CASSSGTSGRRSEQFF. CDR3 sequence (DNA): TGCGCCAGCAGCTCCGGGACTAGCGGGAGGCGAAGTGAGCAGTTCTTC.

Notes on this clone: This CDR3 is also generated by other DNA sequences in the sample. The chain combines TRBV7-2 with TRBJ2-5; D is perhaps TRBD2 (6 bases). From germline, CDR1 is SGHTA and CDR2 FQGNSA. V was pared by 3 bases and J by 4 bases, with 9 bases between. The CDR3 is 13 amino acids. Here the CDR3 reads CASSLRGRETQYF. CDR3 DNA: TGTGCCAGCAGCTTGCGGGGAAGAGAGACCCAGTACTTC.

J is TRBJ1-5 and V is TRBV19; D is possibly TRBD1 (5 bases). V lost 9 bases, J lost 4 bases, and 10 bases lay in between. Germline CDR1 LNHDA, CDR2 SQIVND (reference sequence). CDR3 size: 12 residues. The CDR3 DNA reads as TGTGCCAGCCTCACAGGTAATCAGCCCCAGCATTTT. This translates into CASLTGNQPQHF.

This chain's CDR3 is CASSFYRISGSLDTQYF. The CDR3 region has the DNA TGTGCCAGCAGTTTCTACCGAATTAGCGGGAGTCTAGATACGCAGTATTTT. V and J are TRBV27 and TRBJ2-3, with TRBD2 matching 9 bases. Germline trimming cut 3 bases from V and 5 bases from J; bases unmatched to any gene: 12. Per germline, CDR1 MNHEY and CDR2 SMNVEV (reference sequence). CDR3 length: 17 amino acids.

The chain is built from TRBV25-1 and TRBJ2-5; 7 bases match TRBD1. The CDR3 runs 16 residues. Unmatched junction bases numbered 13, after V lost 5 bases and J lost 4 bases. Germline V gene sequence: CDR1 MGHDK, CDR2 SYGVNS. The CDR3 spells CASSQGGRGGGETQYF. The CDR3 DNA reads as TGTGCCAGCAGTCAAGGGGGCCGAGGGGGTGGAGAGACCCAGTACTTC.

The V call is TRBV6-1, the J call TRBJ1-3; TRBD1 agrees at 12 bases. V shed 3 bases and J 7 bases; nucleotides not matched to a gene: 7. Per germline, CDR1 MNHNS and CDR2 SASEGT. The CDR3 consists of 16 residues. In DNA form, the CDR3 reads TGTGCCAGCAGTGACCCCTGGGGGACAGGGGGCAACACCATATATTTT. Protein: CASSDPWGTGGNTIYF.

This clone has only one observation. V gene TRBV19 combines with J gene TRBJ1-3; D unclear. CDR1 and CDR2 from the germline V gene are LNHDA and SQIVND (reference sequence). Trimming took 0 bases from V and 0 from J, leaving 6 bases between them. The CDR3 has 15 amino acids. The CDR3 reads CASSIEAYSGNTIYF. The CDR3 DNA reads TGTGCCAGTAGTATAGAAGCGTACTCTGGAAACACCATATATTTT.

CDR3 bases: TGCGCCAGCAGCTTGGCCGACGGGAGCTCCTACAATGAGCAGTTCTTC. Residues: CASSLADGSSYNEQFF. This rearrangement joins TRBV5-1 to TRBJ2-1, with D perhaps matching TRBD2 (6 bases). Germline V CDR1 and CDR2: SGHRS, YFSETQ. V lost 0 bases, J lost 0 bases, and 10 bases lay in between. This CDR3 region has 16 residues.

This chain joins TRBV5-6 and TRBJ2-3; possible D gene TRBD1, 5 bases. Germline CDR1 SGHDT, CDR2 YYEEEE. The CDR3 covers 13 residues. Trimming took 3 bases from V and 6 from J, leaving 11 bases between them. Written as DNA, the CDR3 is TGTGCCAGCAGCTATCAGGGTGCGGATACGCAGTATTTT. Translated: CASSYQGADTQYF.

The chain employs TRBV28 and TRBJ1-4; D perhaps matches TRBD1 (6 bases). The V gene lost 6 bases and the J gene lost 8 bases, with 16 bases spanning the gap. Per germline, CDR1 MDHEN and CDR2 SYDVKM. The CDR3 sequence is 14 residues long. DNA for the CDR3: TGTGCCAGCAGAGGGGGGGCAGGGAGGGAAAAACTGTTTTTT. Translation: CASRGGAGREKLFF.

V and J are TRBV11-3 and TRBJ2-7, with D possibly matching TRBD2 (7 bases). This CDR3 contains 16 residues. The V end lost 3 bases, the J end lost 5 bases, and 20 bases lay between the germline ends. The germline V gene has CDR1 SGHNT and CDR2 YENEEA. Written as DNA, the CDR3 is TGTGCCAGCAGCTTCGAGGGGGGGGAGGGTGCGGACGAGCAGTACTTC. It is translated as CASSFEGGEGADEQYF.

J is TRBJ2-7 and V is TRBV5-6; D may be TRBD2 (5 bases). Germline V gives CDR1 SGHDT, CDR2 YYEEEE. CDR3 length equals 15 residues. Trimming shortened V by 8 bases and J by 1 base, and 19 bases separated the two germline ends. In nucleotides, the CDR3 is TGTGCCAGTCCGCCGGGGAGAAAACCGTCCTACGAGCAGTACTTC. Its protein is CASPPGRKPSYEQYF.

The chain employs TRBV7-6 and TRBJ2-7, with D unresolved. The CDR3 covers 12 residues. V was pared by 6 bases and J by 2 bases, with 8 bases between. Germline loops: CDR1 SGHVS, CDR2 FNYEAQ. CDR3 loop: CASSSDTYEQYF. The CDR3 coding sequence is TGTGCCAGCAGTTCTGACACCTACGAGCAGTACTTC.

V and J are TRBV6-5 and TRBJ2-5, with a tentative D call TRBD1 (5 bases). The CDR3 sequence is 15 residues long. V gave up 2 bases and J gave up 4 bases, with 14 bases separating them. Germline V gene sequence: CDR1 MNHEY, CDR2 SVGAGI. CDR3 DNA sequence: TGTGCCAGCAGTTACGGCTCCCGCCAGGGAGAGACCCAGTACTTC. It specifies CASSYGSRQGETQYF.

Concerning this clone itself: The same CDR3 can be traced to other DNA sequences in this sample. V and J are TRBV10-3 and TRBJ2-1; D might be TRBD2 (6 bases). Germline CDR1 is ENHRY and CDR2 is SYGVKD. The CDR3 runs to 14 residues. V was clipped by 6 bases and J by 1 base, with 10 bases between them. CDR3 sequence: CAISRDSSYNEQFF. CDR3 in DNA: TGTGCCATCAGCCGGGACTCATCCTACAATGAGCAGTTCTTC.

The rearrangement joins TRBV11-2 to TRBJ2-7, with TRBD2 matching 9 bases. V was pared by 8 bases and J by 5 bases, with 13 bases of the junction left unmatched. Germline CDR1 SGHAT, CDR2 FQNNGV. This CDR3 spans 15 amino acids. The CDR3 DNA reads as TGTGCCAGCGCTACCTGGGCTAGCGGGGACAACGAGCAGTACTTC. This codes for CASATWASGDNEQYF.

This chain connects TRBV5-8 to TRBJ1-2, with D tentatively TRBD1 (5 bases). Germline values: CDR1 SGHTS, CDR2 YDEGEE. The CDR3 is 13 residues long. V was shortened by 1 base and J by 8 bases, with 12 bases between the two germline ends. The CDR3 loop is CASSLFPDRGYTF. As DNA, the CDR3 is TGTGCCAGCAGCTTGTTCCCCGACAGAGGCTACACCTTC.

The gene calls are TRBV5-6 and TRBJ1-1; tentative D call: TRBD1 (6 bases). Germline assignment: CDR1 SGHDT and CDR2 YYEEEE. The V and J ends lost 1 base and 8 bases respectively, with 18 bases between them. The length of the CDR3 is 15 residues. The CDR3 sequence is CASSLWGLGRAEAFF. CDR3 nucleotides: TGTGCCAGCAGCTTGTGGGGGCTCGGAAGGGCAGAAGCTTTCTTT. The full variable domain, rest sourced from reference TRBV5-6 and TRBJ1-1, is DAGVTQSPTHLIKTRGQQVTLRCSPKSGHDTVSWYQQALGQGPQFIFQYYEEEERQRGNFPDRFSGHQFPNYSSELNVNALLLGDSALYLCASSLWGLGRAEAFFGQGTRLTVV.

The chain is built from TRBV30 and TRBJ2-7; no firm D call. Germline V gene sequence: CDR1 GTSNPN, CDR2 SVGIG (reference sequence). CDR3 length: 14 amino acids. Trimming stripped 0 bases from V and 2 bases from J, with 11 bases between. CDR3 in amino acids: CAWSVLSLPYEQYF. As DNA, the CDR3 is TGTGCCTGGAGTGTATTAAGCCTTCCCTACGAGCAGTACTTC.

This chain connects TRBV27 to TRBJ2-7; perhaps TRBD2 as D (6 bases). The CDR3 runs 14 residues. The germline V gene has CDR1 MNHEY and CDR2 SMNVEV (reference sequence). V lost 6 bases, J lost 0 bases, and 12 bases lay in between. CDR3 DNA sequence: TGTGCCAGCAGGGGACTTCCTCTCTCCTACGAGCAGTACTTC. Amino acids: CASRGLPLSYEQYF.

This CDR3 reads CASSLAQGAYNEQFF. DNA of the CDR3: TGCGCCAGCAGCTTGGCCCAGGGCGCATACAATGAGCAGTTCTTC. This sequence joins TRBV5-1 and TRBJ2-1; a weak D match, TRBD1 (5 bases). Germline-derived CDR1 and CDR2 are SGHRS and YFSETQ. CDR3 length: 15 residues. Trimming stripped 0 bases from V and 4 bases from J, with 11 bases between.